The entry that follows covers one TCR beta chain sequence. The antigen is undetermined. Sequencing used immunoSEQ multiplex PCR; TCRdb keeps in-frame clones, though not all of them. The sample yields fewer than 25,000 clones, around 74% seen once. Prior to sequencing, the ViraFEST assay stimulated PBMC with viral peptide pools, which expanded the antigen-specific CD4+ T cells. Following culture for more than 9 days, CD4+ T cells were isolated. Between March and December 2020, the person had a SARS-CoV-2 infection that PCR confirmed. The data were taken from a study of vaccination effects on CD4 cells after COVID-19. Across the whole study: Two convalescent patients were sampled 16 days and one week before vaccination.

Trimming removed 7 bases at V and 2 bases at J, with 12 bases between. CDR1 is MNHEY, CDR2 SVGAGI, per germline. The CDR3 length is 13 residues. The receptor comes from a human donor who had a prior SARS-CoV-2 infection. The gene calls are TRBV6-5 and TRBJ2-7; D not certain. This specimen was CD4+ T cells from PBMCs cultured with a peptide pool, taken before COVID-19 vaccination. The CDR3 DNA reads TGTGCCAGCACCCTGACGTGGGCCTACGAGCAGTACTTC. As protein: CASTLTWAYEQYF.